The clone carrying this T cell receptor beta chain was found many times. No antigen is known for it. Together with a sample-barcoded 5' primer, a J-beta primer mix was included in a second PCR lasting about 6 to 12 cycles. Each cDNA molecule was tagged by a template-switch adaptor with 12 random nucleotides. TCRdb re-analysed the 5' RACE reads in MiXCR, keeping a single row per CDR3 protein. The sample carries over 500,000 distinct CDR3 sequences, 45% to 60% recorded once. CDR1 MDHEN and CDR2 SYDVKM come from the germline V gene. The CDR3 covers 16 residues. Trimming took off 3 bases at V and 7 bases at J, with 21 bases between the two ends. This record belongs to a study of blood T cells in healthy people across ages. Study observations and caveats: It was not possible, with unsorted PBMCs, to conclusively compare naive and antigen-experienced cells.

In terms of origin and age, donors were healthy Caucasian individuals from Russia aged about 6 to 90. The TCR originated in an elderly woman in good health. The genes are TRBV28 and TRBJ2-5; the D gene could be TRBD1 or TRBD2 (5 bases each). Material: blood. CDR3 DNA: TGTGCCAGCAGTTTGGGCCAGGCCCGAAATGGGGGGACCCAGTACTTC. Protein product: CASSLGQARNGGTQYF.